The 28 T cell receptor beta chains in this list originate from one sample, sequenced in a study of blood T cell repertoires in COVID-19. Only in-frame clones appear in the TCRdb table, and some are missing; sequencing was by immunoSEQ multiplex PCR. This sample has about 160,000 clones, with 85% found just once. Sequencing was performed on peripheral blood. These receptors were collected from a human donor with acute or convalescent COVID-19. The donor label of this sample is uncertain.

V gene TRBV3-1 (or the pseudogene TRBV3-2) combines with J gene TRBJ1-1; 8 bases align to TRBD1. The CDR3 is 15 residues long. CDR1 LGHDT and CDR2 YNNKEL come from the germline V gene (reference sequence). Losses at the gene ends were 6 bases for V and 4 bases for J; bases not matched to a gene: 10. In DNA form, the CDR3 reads TGTGCCAGCAGGGGGAGCAGGACAGGGCTCACTGAAGCTTTCTTT. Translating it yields CASRGSRTGLTEAFF.

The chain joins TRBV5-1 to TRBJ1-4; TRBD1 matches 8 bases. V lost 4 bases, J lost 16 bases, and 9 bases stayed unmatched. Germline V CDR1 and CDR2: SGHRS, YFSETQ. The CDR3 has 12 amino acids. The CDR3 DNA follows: TGCGCCAGCAGCCCTGACGGACAGGGCTGGTTTTTT. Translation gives CASSPDGQGWFF.

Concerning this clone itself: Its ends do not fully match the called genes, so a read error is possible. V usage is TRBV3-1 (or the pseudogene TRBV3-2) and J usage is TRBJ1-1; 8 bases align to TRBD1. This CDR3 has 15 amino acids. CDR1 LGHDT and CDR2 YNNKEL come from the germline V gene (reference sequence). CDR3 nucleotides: TGTGCCAGCAGCCCCATTCGACAGGGGAACGCTGAAGCTTTCTTT. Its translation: CASSPIRQGNAEAFF.

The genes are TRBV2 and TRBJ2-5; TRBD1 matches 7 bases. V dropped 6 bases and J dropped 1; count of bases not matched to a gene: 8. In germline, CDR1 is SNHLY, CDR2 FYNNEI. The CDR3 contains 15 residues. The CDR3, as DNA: TGTGCCAGCAGGGAGACAGGGATAGGCCAAGAGACCCAGTACTTC. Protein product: CASRETGIGQETQYF.

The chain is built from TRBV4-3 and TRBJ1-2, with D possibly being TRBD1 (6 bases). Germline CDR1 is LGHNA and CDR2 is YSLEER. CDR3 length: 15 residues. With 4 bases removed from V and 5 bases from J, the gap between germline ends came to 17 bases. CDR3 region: CASSPRTAYFYGYTF. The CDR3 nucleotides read TGCGCCAGCAGCCCACGGACAGCCTACTTTTATGGCTACACCTTC.

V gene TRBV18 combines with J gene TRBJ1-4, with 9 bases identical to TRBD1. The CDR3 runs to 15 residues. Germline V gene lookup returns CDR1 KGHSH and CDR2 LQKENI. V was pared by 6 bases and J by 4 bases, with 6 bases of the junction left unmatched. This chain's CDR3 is CASSQTGGNNEKLFF. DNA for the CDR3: TGTGCCAGCTCTCAGACAGGGGGAAATAATGAAAAACTGTTTTTT.

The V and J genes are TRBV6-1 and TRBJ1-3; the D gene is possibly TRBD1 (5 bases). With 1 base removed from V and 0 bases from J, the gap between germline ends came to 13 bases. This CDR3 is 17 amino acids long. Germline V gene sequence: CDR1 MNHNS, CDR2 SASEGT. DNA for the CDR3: TGTGCCAGCAGTGAAGGGGGTGGAGGGGACTCTGGAAACACCATATATTTT. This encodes CASSEGGGGDSGNTIYF.

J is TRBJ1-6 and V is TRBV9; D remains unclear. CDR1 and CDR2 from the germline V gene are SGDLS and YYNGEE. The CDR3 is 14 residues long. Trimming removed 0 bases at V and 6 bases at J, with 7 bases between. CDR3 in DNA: TGTGCCAGCAGCGTAGTCGACATTAATTCACCCCTCCACTTT. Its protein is CASSVVDINSPLHF.

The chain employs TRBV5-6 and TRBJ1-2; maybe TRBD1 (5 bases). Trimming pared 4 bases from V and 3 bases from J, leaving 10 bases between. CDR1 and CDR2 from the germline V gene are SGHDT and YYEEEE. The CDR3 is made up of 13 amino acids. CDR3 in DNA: TGTGCCAGCAGCCACGACAGCCACTATGGCTACACCTTC. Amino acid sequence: CASSHDSHYGYTF.

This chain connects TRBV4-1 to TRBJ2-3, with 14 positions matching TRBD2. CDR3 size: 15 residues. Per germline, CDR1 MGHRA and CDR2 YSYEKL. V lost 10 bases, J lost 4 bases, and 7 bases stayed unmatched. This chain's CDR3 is CATRRLAGGPDTQYF. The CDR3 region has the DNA TGCGCCACCCGGCGACTAGCGGGGGGGCCAGATACGCAGTATTTT.

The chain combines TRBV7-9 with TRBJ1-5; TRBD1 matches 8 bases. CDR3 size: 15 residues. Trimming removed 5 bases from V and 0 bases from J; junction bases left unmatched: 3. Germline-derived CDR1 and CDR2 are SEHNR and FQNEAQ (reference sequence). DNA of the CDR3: TGTGCCAGCAGCCCGGGACAGGTTAGCAATCAGCCCCAGCATTTT. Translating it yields CASSPGQVSNQPQHF.

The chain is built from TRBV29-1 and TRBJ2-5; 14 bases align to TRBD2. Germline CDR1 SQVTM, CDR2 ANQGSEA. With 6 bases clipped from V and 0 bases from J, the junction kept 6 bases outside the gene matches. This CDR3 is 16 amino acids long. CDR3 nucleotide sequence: TGCAGCGTCGCGGGACTAGCGGGGGTAGACCAAGAGACCCAGTACTTC. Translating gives CSVAGLAGVDQETQYF.

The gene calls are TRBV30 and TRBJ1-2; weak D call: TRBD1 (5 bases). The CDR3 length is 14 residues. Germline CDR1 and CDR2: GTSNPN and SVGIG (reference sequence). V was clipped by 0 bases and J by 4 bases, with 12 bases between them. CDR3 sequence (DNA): TGTGCCTGGAGTGTAATTGTGACAGCCTATGGCTACACCTTC. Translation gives CAWSVIVTAYGYTF.

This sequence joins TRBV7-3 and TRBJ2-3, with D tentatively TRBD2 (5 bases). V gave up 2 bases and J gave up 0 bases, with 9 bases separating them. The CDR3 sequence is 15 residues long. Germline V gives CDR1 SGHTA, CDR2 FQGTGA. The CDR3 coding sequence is TGTGCCAGCAGCTTAGGACGGGGTAGCACAGATACGCAGTATTTT. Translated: CASSLGRGSTDTQYF.

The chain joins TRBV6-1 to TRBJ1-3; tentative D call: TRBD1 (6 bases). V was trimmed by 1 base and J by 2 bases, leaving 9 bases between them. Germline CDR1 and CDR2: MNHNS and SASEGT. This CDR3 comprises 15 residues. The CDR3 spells CASSEGQGTGNTIYF. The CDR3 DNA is TGTGCCAGCAGTGAAGGCCAGGGGACTGGAAACACCATATATTTT.

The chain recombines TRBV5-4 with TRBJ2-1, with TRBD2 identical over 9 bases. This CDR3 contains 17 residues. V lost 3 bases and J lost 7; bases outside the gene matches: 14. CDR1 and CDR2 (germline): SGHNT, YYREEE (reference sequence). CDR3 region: CASSSSSSGGVFNEQFF. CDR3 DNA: TGTGCCAGCAGCTCCTCGAGTAGCGGGGGTGTTTTTAATGAGCAGTTCTTC.

Here the CDR3 reads CASSVTGTGGNEQYF. The CDR3, as DNA: TGTGCCAGTAGTGTCACCGGGACAGGGGGAAACGAGCAGTACTTC. The V call is TRBV19, the J call TRBJ2-7; 11 bases agree with TRBD1. Trimming took 5 bases from V and 5 from J; bases not matched to a gene: 8. The CDR3 is 15 residues long. Germline assignment: CDR1 LNHDA and CDR2 SQIVND (reference sequence).

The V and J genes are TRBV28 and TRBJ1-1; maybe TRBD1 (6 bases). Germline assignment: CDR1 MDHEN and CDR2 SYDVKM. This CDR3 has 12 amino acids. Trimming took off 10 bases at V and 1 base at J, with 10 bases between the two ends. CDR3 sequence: CATLTGNTEAFF. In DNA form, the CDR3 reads TGTGCCACCCTGACAGGGAACACTGAAGCTTTCTTT.

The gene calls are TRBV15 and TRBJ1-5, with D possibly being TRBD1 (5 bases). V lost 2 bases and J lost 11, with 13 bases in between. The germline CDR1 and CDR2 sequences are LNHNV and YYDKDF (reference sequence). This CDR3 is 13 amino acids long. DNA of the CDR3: TGTGCCACCAGCAGAAGCACCTCGGACACCCAGCATTTT. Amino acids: CATSRSTSDTQHF.

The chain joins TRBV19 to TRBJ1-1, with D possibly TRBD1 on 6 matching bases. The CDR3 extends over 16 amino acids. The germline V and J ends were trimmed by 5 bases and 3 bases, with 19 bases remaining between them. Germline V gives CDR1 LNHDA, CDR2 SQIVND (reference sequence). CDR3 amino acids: CASSPARGARDTEAFF. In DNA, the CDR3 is TGTGCCAGTAGTCCCGCCCGGGGGGCTCGGGACACTGAAGCTTTCTTT.

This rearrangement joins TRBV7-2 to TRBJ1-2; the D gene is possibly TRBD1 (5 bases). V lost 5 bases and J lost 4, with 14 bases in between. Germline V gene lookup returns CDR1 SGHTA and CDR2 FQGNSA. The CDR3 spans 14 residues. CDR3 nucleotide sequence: TGTGCCAGCAGCCCCCTGGGGCAGGGCTATGGCTACACCTTC. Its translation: CASSPLGQGYGYTF. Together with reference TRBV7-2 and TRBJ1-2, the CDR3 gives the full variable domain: GAGVSQSPSNKVTEKGKDVELRCDPISGHTALYWYRQSLGQGLEFLIYFQGNSAPDKSGLPSDRFSAERTGGSVSTLTIQRTQQEDSAVYLCASSPLGQGYGYTFGSGTRLTVV.

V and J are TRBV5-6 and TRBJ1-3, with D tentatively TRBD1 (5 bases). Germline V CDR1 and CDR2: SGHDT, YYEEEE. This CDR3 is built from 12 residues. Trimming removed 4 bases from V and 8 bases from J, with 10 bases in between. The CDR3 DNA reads TGTGCCAGCAGCGCAGGGCTAGACACCATATATTTT. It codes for CASSAGLDTIYF. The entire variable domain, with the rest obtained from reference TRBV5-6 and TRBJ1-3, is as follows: DAGVTQSPTHLIKTRGQQVTLRCSPKSGHDTVSWYQQALGQGPQFIFQYYEEEERQRGNFPDRFSGHQFPNYSSELNVNALLLGDSALYLCASSAGLDTIYFGEGSWLTVV.

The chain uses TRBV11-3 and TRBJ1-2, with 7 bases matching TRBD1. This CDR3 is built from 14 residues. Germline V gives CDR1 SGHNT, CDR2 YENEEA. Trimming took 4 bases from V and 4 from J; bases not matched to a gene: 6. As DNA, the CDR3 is TGTGCCAGCAGCTCAGGGGGTGACGCCTATGGCTACACCTTC. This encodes CASSSGGDAYGYTF.

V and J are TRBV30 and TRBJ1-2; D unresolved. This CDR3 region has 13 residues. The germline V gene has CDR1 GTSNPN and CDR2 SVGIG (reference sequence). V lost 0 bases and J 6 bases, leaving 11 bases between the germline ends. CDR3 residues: CAWSVSELHGYTF. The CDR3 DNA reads TGTGCCTGGAGTGTATCCGAGCTACATGGCTACACCTTC.

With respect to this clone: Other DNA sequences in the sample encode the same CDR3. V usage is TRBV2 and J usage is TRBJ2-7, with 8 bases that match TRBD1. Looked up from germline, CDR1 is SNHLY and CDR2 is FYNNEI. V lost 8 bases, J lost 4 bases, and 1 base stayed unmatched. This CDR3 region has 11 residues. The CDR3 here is CASRQGYEQYF. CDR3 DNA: TGTGCCAGCCGACAGGGGTACGAGCAGTACTTC.

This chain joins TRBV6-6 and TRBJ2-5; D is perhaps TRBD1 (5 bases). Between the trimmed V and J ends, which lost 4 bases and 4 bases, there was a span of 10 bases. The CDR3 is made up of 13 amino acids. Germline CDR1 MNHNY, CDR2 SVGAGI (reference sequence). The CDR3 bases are TGTGCCAGCAGTTCAGGGTTGAGAGAGACCCAGTACTTC. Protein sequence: CASSSGLRETQYF.

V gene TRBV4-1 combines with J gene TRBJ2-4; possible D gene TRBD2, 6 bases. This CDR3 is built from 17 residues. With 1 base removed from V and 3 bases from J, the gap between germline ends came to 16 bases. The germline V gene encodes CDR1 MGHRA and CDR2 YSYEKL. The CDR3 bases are TGCGCCAGCAGCCAAGTCGGGACTGGATATCTCAAAAACATTCAGTACTTC. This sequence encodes CASSQVGTGYLKNIQYF.

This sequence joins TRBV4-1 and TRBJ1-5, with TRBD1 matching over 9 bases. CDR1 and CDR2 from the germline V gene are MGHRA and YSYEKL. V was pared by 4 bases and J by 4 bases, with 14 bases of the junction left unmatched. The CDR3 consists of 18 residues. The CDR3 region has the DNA TGCGCCAGCAGCCTGCGGGACAGGGTAACTTACCCTAATCAGCCCCAGCATTTT. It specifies CASSLRDRVTYPNQPQHF.